This T cell receptor (beta chain) was captured by sequencing in a study of shared clonotypes between healthy human individuals. Broader study findings: Across a handful of donors, naive CD4 shared roughly 5%, naive CD8 over 3%, memory CD4 less than 2.5%, memory CD8 around 0.42%. The genetic and exposure-history diversity represented was limited by few donors. Generally, naive subsets (rather than memory subsets) showed larger estimated richness.

Germline CDR1 SGHNT, CDR2 YYREEE (reference sequence). Trimming took 6 bases from V and 4 from J; bases not matched to a gene: 6. CDR3 length equals 13 residues. Naive CD8 isolation took CD45RO-negative cells positively selected for CCR7 and excluded terminally differentiated effector memory CD45RA+ cells. Recent vaccinations or acute infections were absent in the healthy HIV-negative adult donors. Turning to this clone: Its antigen is undetermined.

Using immunoSEQ multiplex PCR, the repertoire was profiled, and TCRdb retains in-frame clones only, with some absent. Here the sample spans some 600,000 clones, roughly 96% being singletons. The specimen was naive CD8+ T cells sorted from blood. This sequence was found in a woman aged 25-40 years in good health. J is TRBJ2-5 and V is TRBV5-4; TRBD1 aligns across 7 bases. The CDR3 spells CASTPQGTETQYF. CDR3 bases: TGTGCCAGCACCCCACAGGGGACAGAGACCCAGTACTTC.